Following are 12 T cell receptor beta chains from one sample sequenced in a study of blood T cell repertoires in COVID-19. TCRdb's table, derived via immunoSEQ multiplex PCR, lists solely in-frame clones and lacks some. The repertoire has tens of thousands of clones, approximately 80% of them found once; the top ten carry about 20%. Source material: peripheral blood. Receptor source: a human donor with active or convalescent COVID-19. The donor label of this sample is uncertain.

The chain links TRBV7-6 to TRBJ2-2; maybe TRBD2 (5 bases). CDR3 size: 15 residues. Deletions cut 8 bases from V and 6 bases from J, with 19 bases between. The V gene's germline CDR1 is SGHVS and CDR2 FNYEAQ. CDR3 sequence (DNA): TGTGCCAGCGCCGCCCCGGGATTAGGCGCCGGGGAGCTGTTTTTT. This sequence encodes CASAAPGLGAGELFF.

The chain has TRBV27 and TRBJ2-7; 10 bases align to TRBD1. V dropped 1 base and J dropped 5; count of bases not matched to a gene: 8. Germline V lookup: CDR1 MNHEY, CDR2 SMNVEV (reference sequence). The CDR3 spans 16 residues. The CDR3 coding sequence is TGTGCCAGCAGTTTATGGGGACAGGGGCCCCCAGACGAGCAGTACTTC. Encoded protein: CASSLWGQGPPDEQYF.

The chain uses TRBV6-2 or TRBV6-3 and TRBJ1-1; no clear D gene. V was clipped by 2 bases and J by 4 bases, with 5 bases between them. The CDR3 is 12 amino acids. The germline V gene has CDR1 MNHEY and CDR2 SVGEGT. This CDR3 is CASSYLPTEAFF. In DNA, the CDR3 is TGTGCCAGCAGTTACCTCCCCACTGAAGCTTTCTTT.

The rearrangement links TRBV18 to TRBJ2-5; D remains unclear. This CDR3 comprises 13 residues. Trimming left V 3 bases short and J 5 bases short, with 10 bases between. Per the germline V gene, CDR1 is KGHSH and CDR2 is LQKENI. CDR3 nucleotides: TGTGCCAGCTCACCTCGGAGTTGGGAGACCCAGTACTTC. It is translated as CASSPRSWETQYF.

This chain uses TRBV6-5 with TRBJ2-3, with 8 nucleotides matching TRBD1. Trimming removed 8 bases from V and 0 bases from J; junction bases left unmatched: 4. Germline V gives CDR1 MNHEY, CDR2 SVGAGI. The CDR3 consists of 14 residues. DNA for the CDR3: TGTGCCAGCGATCGGGACAGGAGCACAGATACGCAGTATTTT. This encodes CASDRDRSTDTQYF.

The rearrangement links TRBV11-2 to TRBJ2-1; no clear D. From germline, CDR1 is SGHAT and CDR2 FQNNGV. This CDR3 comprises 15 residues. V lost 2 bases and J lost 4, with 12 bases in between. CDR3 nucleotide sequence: TGTGCCAGCAGCTTATCCCCCTTTGCGTACAATGAGCAGTTCTTC. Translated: CASSLSPFAYNEQFF.

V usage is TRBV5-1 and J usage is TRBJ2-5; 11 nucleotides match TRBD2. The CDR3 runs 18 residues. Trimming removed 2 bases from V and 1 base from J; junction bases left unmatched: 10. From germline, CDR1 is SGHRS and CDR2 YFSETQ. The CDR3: CASSFTTGLADIQETQYF. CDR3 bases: TGCGCCAGCAGCTTTACCACGGGACTAGCGGACATCCAAGAGACCCAGTACTTC.

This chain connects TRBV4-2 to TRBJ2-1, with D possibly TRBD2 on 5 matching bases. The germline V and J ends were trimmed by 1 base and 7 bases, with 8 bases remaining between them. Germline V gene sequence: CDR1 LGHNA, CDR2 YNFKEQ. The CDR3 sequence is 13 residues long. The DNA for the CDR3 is TGTGCCAGCAGCCAAGGAGGAGGAAATGAGCAGTTCTTC. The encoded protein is CASSQGGGNEQFF.

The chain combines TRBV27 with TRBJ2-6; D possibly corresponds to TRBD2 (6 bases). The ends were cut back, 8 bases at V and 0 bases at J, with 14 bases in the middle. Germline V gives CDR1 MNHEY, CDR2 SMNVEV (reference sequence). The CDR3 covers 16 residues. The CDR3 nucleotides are TGTGCCAGCCGACTCTTGGAGGGCTCTGGGGCCAACGTCCTGACTTTC. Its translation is CASRLLEGSGANVLTF.

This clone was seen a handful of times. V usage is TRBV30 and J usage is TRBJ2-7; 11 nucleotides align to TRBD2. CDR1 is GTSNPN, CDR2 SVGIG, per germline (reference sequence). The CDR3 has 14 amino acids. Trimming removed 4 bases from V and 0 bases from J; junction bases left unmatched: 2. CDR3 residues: CAWTGLAGSYEQYF. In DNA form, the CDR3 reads TGTGCCTGGACTGGACTAGCGGGCTCCTACGAGCAGTACTTC.

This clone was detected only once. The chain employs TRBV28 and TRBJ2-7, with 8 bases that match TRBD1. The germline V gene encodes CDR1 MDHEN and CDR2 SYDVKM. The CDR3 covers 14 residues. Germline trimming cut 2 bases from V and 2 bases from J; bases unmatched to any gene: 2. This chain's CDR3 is CASSLQGAAYEQYF. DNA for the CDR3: TGTGCCAGCAGTTTACAGGGGGCAGCCTACGAGCAGTACTTC.

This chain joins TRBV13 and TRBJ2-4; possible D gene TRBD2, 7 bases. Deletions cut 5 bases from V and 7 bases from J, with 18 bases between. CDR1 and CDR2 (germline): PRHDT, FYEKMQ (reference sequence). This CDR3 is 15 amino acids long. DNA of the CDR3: TGTGCCAGCAGCCGCCGGGGCCGGGGGGCGAACATTCAGTACTTC. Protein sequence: CASSRRGRGANIQYF.